The present TCR beta chain was sequenced within a study of blood T cell repertoires in COVID-19. Study overall: Sample material is recorded as cDNA or gDNA derived from T cells, B-cell-depleted T cells, or PBMCs.

Germline lookup yields CDR1 SSHAT and CDR2 FNYEAQ (reference sequence). The CDR3 length is 15 residues. To note about this clone: Germline and junction disagree at one end, which may indicate a read error.

Original data processing: Amplified reference gene primers provided the basis for estimating nucleated cell counts. Method: immunoSEQ multiplex PCR; TCRdb's copy keeps in-frame clones and lacks some. The D gene and trimming were derived from the DNA, and the V and J assignments and clone size from that table. The sample carries about 44,000 clones, around 80% recorded once. Sequencing was carried out using peripheral blood. The clonotype comes from a human donor in a cohort sampled during active COVID-19. This sequence joins TRBV7-7 and TRBJ2-6, with D maybe TRBD1 (6 bases). In DNA, the CDR3 is TGTGCTAGCAGCTCAGGGGCGAGGGGGGCCAACGTCCTGACTTTC. Encoded protein: CASSSGARGANVLTF.